The clone carrying this T cell receptor (beta chain) was detected only once. Its cognate antigen is unknown. Isolation of CD4+ T cells took place after less than 12 days of culture. Trimming pared 5 bases from V and 2 bases from J, leaving 15 bases between. CDR1 is MDHEN and CDR2 is SYDVKM in the germline V gene. The CDR3 loop spans 15 amino acids. Clones were sequenced by immunoSEQ multiplex PCR, and TCRdb holds only the in-frame ones, with some missing. The data contain around 26,000 clones, roughly 75% of them singletons. This sample was taken from a study of vaccination effects on CD4 cells after COVID-19. Study in general: Vaccination of participants consisted of two doses of either the BNT162b2 or mRNA-1273 vaccine. General observations from the study: The study found that only 1 of 255 vaccine-induced clones from healthy vaccinees cross-reacted with common cold coronaviruses. Clones arising from infection and from vaccination showed marked clonal contraction late after vaccination. Convalescent patients were few in the study, and early post-infection timepoints were absent.

The sequencing here drew on CD4+ T cells from PBMCs cultured without peptide, taken before COVID-19 vaccination. The V call is TRBV28, the J call TRBJ1-1; D is perhaps TRBD1 (6 bases). This clonotype was obtained from a human donor who received a COVID-19 vaccine. Written as DNA, the CDR3 is TGTGCCAGCAGTCCCGGACAGATCCCTAACACTGAAGCTTTCTTT. Translated: CASSPGQIPNTEAFF.